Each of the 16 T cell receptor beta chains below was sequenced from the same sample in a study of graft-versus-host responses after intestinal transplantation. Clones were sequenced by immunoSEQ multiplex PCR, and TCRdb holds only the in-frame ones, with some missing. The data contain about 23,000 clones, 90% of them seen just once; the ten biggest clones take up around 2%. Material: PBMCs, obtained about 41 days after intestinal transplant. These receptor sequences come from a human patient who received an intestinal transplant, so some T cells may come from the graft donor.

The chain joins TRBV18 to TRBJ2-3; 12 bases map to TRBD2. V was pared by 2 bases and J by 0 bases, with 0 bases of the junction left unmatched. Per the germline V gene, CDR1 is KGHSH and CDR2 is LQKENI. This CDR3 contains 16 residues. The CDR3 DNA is TGTGCCAGCTCACCAGGGACTAGCGGGAGCACAGATACGCAGTATTTT. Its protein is CASSPGTSGSTDTQYF.

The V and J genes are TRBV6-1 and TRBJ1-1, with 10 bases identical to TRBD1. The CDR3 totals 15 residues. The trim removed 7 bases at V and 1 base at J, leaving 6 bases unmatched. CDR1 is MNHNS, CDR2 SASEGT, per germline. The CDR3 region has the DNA TGTGCCAGCAAAGACAGGGGGCGGAGGAACACTGAAGCTTTCTTT. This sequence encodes CASKDRGRRNTEAFF.

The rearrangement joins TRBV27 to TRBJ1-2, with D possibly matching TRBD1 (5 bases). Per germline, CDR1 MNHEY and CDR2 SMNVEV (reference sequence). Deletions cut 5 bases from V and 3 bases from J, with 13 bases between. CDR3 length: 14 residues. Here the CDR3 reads CASSPEGFYYGYTF. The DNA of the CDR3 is TGTGCCAGCAGTCCGGAGGGGTTCTACTATGGCTACACCTTC.

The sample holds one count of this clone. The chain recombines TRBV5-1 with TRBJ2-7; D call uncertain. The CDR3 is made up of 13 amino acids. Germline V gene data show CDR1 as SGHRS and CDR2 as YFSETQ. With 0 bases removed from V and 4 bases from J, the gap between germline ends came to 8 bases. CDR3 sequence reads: CASSLGLGYEQYF. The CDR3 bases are TGCGCCAGCAGCTTGGGTTTAGGTTACGAGCAGTACTTC.

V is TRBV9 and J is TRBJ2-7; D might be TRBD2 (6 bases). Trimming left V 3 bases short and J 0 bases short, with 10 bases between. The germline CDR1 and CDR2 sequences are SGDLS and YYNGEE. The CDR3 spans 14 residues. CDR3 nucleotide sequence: TGTGCCAGCAGCGCGGGACTCGGCTCCTACGAGCAGTACTTC. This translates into CASSAGLGSYEQYF.

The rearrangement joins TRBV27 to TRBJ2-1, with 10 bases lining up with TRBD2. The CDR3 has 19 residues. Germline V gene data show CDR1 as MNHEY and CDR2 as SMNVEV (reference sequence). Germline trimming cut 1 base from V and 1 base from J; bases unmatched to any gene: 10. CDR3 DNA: TGTGCCAGCAGTTTATGGGCTAGCGGGAGTGGTCAGTCCTACAATGAGCAGTTCTTC. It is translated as CASSLWASGSGQSYNEQFF.

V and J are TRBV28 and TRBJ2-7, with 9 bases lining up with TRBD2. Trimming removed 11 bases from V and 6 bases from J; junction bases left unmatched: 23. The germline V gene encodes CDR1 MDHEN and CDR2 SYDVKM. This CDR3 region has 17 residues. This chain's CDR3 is CASAVWGTSRENCEQYF. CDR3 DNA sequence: TGTGCCTCGGCCGTCTGGGGGACTAGCCGAGAAAATTGCGAGCAGTACTTC.

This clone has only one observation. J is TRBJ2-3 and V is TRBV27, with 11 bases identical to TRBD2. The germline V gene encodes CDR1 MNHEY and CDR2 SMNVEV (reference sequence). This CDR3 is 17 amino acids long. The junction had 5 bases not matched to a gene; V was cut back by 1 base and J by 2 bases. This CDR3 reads CASSLLGLAALTDTQYF. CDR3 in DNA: TGTGCCAGCAGTTTATTGGGACTAGCGGCCCTCACAGATACGCAGTATTTT.

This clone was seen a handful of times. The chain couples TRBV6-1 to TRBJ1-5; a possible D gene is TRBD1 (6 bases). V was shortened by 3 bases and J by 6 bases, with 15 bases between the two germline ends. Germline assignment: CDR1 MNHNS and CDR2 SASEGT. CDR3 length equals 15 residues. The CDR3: CASSDWGGRGQPQHF. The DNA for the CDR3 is TGTGCCAGCAGTGACTGGGGGGGCCGCGGTCAGCCCCAGCATTTT.

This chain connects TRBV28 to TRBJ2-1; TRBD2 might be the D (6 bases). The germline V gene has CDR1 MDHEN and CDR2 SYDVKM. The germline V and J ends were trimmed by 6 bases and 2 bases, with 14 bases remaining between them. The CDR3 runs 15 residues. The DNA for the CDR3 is TGTGCCAGCAGCCTAGCCGGGGGAGCCTACAATGAGCAGTTCTTC. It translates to CASSLAGGAYNEQFF.

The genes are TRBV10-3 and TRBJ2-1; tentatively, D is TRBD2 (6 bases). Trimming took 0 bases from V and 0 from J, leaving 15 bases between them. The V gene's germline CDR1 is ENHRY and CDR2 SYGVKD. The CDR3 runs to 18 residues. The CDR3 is CAISESPGGASSYNEQFF. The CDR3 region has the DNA TGTGCCATCAGTGAGTCTCCGGGCGGGGCAAGCTCCTACAATGAGCAGTTCTTC.

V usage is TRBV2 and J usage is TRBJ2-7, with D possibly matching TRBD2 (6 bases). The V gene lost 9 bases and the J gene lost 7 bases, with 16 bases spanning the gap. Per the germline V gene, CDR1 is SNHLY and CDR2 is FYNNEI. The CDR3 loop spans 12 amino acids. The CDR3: CASLASHYEQYF. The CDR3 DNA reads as TGTGCCAGTCTAGCGTCGCACTATGAGCAGTACTTC.

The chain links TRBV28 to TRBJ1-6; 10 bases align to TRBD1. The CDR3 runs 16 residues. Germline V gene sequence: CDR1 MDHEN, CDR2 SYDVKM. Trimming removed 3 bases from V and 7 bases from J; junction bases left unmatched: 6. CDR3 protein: CASSFNPGQGNSPLHF. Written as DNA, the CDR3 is TGTGCCAGCAGTTTCAACCCGGGACAGGGGAATTCACCCCTCCACTTT.

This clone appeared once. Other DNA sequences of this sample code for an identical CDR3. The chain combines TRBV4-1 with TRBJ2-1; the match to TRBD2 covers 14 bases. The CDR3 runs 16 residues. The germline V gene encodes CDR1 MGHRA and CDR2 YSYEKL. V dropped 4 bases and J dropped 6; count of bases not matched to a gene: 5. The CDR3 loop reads CASSPMTSGRVNEQFF. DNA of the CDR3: TGCGCCAGCAGCCCTATGACTAGCGGGAGGGTCAATGAGCAGTTCTTC.

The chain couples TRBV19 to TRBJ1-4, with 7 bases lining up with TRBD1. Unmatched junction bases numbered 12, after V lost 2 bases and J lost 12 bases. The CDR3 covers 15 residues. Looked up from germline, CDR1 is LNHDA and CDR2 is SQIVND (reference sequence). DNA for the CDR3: TGTGCCAGTAGTATACTTTACAGGGGAAAATGGGAACTGTTTTTT. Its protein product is CASSILYRGKWELFF.

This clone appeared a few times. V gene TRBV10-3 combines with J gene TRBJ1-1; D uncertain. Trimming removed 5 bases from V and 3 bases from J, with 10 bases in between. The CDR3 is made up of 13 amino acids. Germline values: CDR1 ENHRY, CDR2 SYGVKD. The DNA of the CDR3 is TGTGCCATCAGTACATCCCCGTACACTGAAGCTTTCTTT. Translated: CAISTSPYTEAFF.